The 10 T cell receptor beta chains in this list originate from one sample, sequenced in a study of graft-versus-host responses after intestinal transplantation. The assay was immunoSEQ multiplex PCR, and TCRdb's table has in-frame clones only and misses some. Among 90,000 to 130,000 clones, just under 95% were seen once, and the ten largest hold approximately 1.2%. Their antigen targets remain unknown. Sequencing was performed on unstimulated CD8+ T cells sorted from spleen or lymph node cells, taken before transplant. These receptors all come from a human donor who was the organ donor for an intestinal transplant.

V is TRBV6-1 and J is TRBJ2-1, with 12 bases identical to TRBD2. Germline V gene data show CDR1 as MNHNS and CDR2 as SASEGT. Germline trimming cut 4 bases from V and 6 bases from J; bases unmatched to any gene: 7. The CDR3 runs 16 residues. The CDR3 bases are TGTGCCAGCAGTGGGACTAGCGGGATGTGCTTCAATGAGCAGTTCTTC. Translating gives CASSGTSGMCFNEQFF.

The chain carries TRBV7-8 and TRBJ2-3; 10 bases align to TRBD2. Germline values: CDR1 SGHVS, CDR2 FQNEAQ. With V trimmed by 4 bases and J by 2 bases, 15 bases remained unmatched. CDR3 length equals 19 residues. CDR3 sequence reads: CASSSKREGQYPFTDTQYF. Here the CDR3 DNA reads TGTGCCAGCAGCTCGAAGCGGGAGGGCCAGTACCCATTCACAGATACGCAGTATTTT.

This chain links TRBV4-1 with TRBJ1-5, with TRBD1 matching 9 bases. Germline V lookup: CDR1 MGHRA, CDR2 YSYEKL. CDR3 size: 15 residues. V shed 4 bases and J 7 bases; nucleotides not matched to a gene: 8. The CDR3 sequence: CASSLRTGDGQPQHF. The CDR3 DNA follows: TGCGCCAGCAGCCTAAGGACAGGGGACGGGCAGCCCCAGCATTTT.

For this clone: A read error may produce the germline difference seen at one junction end. This rearrangement joins TRBV2 to TRBJ1-3, with 8 bases identical to TRBD1. CDR1 is SNHLY and CDR2 is FYNNEI in the germline V gene. This CDR3 has 16 amino acids. CDR3 coding DNA: TGTGCCAGCAGATCGAGGGCAGGGGGCAAAGAAAACACCACATATTTT. The encoded protein is CASRSRAGGKENTTYF.

The rearrangement links TRBV5-6 to TRBJ1-1; D possibly corresponds to TRBD1 (6 bases). From germline, CDR1 is SGHDT and CDR2 YYEEEE. The CDR3 spans 13 residues. V was clipped by 1 base and J by 3 bases, with 7 bases between them. This CDR3 reads CASSLTGYTEAFF. The CDR3 DNA sequence: TGTGCCAGCAGCTTGACAGGGTACACTGAAGCTTTCTTT.

The genes are TRBV7-6 and TRBJ2-1; 11 bases agree with TRBD2. The V and J ends lost 2 bases and 1 base, in that order; junction bases with no gene match: 4. The V gene's germline CDR1 is SGHVS and CDR2 FNYEAQ. The CDR3 runs to 17 residues. This chain's CDR3 is CASSLLASGRSYNEQFF. In DNA, the CDR3 is TGTGCCAGCAGCTTATTAGCTAGCGGGAGGTCCTACAATGAGCAGTTCTTC.

The chain couples TRBV6-5 to TRBJ1-2; D is unresolved. Germline V CDR1 and CDR2: MNHEY, SVGAGI. V was cut by 0 bases and J by 4 bases, with 12 bases left in between. The CDR3 runs to 15 residues. CDR3 region: CASSYSGGFGYGYTF. CDR3 nucleotide sequence: TGTGCCAGCAGTTACTCGGGCGGTTTCGGCTATGGCTACACCTTC.

The gene calls are TRBV2 and TRBJ2-1; 10 bases agree with TRBD2. This CDR3 contains 15 residues. The V and J ends lost 0 bases and 8 bases, in that order; junction bases with no gene match: 4. Germline CDR1 SNHLY, CDR2 FYNNEI. The CDR3 here is CASSEARLAGDEQFF. For the CDR3, the DNA is TGTGCCAGCAGTGAAGCGCGTCTAGCGGGAGATGAGCAGTTCTTC.

J is TRBJ2-2 and V is TRBV27; D call uncertain. Per germline, CDR1 MNHEY and CDR2 SMNVEV (reference sequence). V was cut by 3 bases and J by 4 bases, with 12 bases left in between. This CDR3 region has 15 residues. The CDR3 DNA is TGTGCCAGCAGTTTCCAGATAGACGGCACCGGGGAGCTGTTTTTT. Its protein is CASSFQIDGTGELFF.

The genes are TRBV2 and TRBJ1-2; a weak D match, TRBD1 (5 bases). The germline V gene has CDR1 SNHLY and CDR2 FYNNEI. V was shortened by 3 bases and J by 4 bases, with 18 bases between the two germline ends. The CDR3 spans 16 residues. CDR3 protein: CASSDFGHTGLYGYTF. Here the CDR3 DNA reads TGTGCCAGCAGTGATTTTGGACACACGGGCCTCTATGGCTACACCTTC.